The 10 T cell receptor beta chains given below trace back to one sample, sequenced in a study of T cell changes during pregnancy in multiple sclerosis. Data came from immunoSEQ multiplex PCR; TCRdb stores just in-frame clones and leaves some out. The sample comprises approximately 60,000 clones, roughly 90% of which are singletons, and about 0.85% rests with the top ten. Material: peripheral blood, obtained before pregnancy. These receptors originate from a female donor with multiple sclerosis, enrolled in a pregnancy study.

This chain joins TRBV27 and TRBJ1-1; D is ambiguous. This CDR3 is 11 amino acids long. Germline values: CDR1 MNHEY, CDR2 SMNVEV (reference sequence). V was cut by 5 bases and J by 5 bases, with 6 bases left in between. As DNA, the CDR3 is TGTGCCAGCAGTCCCGGGACTGAAGCTTTCTTT. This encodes CASSPGTEAFF.

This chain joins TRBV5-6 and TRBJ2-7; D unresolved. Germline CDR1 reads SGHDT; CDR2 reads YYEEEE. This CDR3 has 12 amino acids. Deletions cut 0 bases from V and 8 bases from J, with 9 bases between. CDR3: CASSLAEAQQYF. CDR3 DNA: TGTGCCAGCAGCTTGGCCGAAGCCCAGCAGTACTTC.

CDR3 nucleotide sequence: TGTGCCAGCAGCGCGACAGGGACAACAGATACGCAGTATTTT. Translated: CASSATGTTDTQYF. The J gene is TRBJ2-3, the V gene TRBV9; the match to TRBD1 covers 7 bases. After removal of 3 bases from V and 3 bases from J, the junction contained 4 bases not matched to a gene. The CDR3 consists of 14 residues. Germline CDR1 SGDLS, CDR2 YYNGEE.

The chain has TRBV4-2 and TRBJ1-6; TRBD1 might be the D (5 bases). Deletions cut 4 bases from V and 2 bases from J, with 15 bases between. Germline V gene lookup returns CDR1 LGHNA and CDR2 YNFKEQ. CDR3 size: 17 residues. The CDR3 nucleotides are TGTGCCAGCAGCCCGCGGGGGGTGACAACCTATAATTCACCCCTCCACTTT. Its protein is CASSPRGVTTYNSPLHF.

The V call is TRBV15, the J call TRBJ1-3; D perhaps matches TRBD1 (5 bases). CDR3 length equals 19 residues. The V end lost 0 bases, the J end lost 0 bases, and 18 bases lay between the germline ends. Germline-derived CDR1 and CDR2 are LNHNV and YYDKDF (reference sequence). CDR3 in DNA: TGTGCCACCAGCAGAGATTCGACAGTATCACTAAGCTCTGGAAACACCATATATTTT. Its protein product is CATSRDSTVSLSSGNTIYF.

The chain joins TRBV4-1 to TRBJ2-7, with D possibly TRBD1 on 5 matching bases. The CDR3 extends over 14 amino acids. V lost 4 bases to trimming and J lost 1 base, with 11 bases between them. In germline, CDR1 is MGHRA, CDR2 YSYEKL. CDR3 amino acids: CASSPQGASYEQYF. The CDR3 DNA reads TGCGCCAGCAGCCCCCAAGGGGCGTCCTACGAGCAGTACTTC.

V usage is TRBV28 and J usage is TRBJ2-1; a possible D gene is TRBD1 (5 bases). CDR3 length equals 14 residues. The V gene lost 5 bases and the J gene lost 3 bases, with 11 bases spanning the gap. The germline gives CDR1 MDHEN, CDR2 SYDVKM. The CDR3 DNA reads TGTGCCAGCAGTAAGGGGCAGGACTACAATGAGCAGTTCTTC. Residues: CASSKGQDYNEQFF. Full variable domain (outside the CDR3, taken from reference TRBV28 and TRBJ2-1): DVKVTQSSRYLVKRTGEKVFLECVQDMDHENMFWYRQDPGLGLRLIYFSYDVKMKEKGDIPEGYSVSREKKERFSLILESASTNQTSMYLCASSKGQDYNEQFFGPGTRLTVL.

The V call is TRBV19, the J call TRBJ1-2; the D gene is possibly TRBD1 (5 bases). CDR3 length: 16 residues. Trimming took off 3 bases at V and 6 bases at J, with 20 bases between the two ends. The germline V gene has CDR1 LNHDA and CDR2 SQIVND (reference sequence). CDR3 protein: CASSIALRGERDGYTF. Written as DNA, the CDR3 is TGTGCCAGTAGTATCGCCCTGCGGGGGGAAAGGGATGGCTACACCTTC.

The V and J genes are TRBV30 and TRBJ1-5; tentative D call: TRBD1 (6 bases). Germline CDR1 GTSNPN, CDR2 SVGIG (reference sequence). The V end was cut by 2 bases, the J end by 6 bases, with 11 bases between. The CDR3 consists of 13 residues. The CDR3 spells CAWSPQGSQPQHF. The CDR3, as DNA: TGTGCCTGGAGTCCGCAGGGGAGTCAGCCCCAGCATTTT.

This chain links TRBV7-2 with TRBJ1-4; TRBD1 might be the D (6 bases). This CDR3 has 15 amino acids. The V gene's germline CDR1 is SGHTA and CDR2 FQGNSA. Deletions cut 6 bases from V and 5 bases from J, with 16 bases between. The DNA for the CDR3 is TGTGCCAGCAGGCCACAGGGAAATCCGAATGAAAAACTGTTTTTT. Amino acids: CASRPQGNPNEKLFF.